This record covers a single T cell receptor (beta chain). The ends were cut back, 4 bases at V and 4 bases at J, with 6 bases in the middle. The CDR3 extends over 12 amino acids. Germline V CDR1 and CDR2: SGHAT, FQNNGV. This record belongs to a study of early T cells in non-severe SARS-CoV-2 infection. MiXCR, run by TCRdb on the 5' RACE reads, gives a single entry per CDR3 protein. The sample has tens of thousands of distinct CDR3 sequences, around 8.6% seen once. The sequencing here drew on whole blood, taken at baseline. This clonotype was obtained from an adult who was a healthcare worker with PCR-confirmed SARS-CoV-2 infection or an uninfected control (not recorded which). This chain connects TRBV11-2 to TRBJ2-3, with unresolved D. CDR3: CASSYESDTQYF. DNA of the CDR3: TGTGCCAGCAGCTACGAATCAGATACGCAGTATTTT.